This T cell receptor beta chain derives from a study of blood T cell repertoires in COVID-19. In the study overall: Samples of COVID-19 (acute and convalescent) were obtained from the United States, Italy and Spain.

There are 13 residues in the CDR3. Germline trimming cut 4 bases from V and 5 bases from J; bases unmatched to any gene: 7. Germline V gene sequence: CDR1 GTSNPN, CDR2 SVGIG (reference sequence). Repertoires were generated with immunoSEQ multiplex PCR, while TCRdb's copy carries only in-frame clones and drops some. Counted here are more than 150,000 clones, over 75% occurring once; the ten biggest clones make up approximately 26%. The sample consisted of peripheral blood. The receptor was isolated from a woman aged 70-85 years with acute or convalescent COVID-19. The V and J genes are TRBV30 and TRBJ2-5, with TRBD1 matching over 7 bases. In DNA form, the CDR3 reads TGTGCCTGGAACAGGGGAATTGGGGAGACCCAGTACTTC. It codes for CAWNRGIGETQYF. The variable domain in full, completed from reference TRBV30 and TRBJ2-5, reads SQTIHQWPATLVQPVGSPLSLECTVEGTSNPNLYWYRQAAGRGLQLLFYSVGIGQISSEVPQNLSASRPQDRQFILSSKKLLLSDSGFYLCAWNRGIGETQYFGPGTRLLVL.